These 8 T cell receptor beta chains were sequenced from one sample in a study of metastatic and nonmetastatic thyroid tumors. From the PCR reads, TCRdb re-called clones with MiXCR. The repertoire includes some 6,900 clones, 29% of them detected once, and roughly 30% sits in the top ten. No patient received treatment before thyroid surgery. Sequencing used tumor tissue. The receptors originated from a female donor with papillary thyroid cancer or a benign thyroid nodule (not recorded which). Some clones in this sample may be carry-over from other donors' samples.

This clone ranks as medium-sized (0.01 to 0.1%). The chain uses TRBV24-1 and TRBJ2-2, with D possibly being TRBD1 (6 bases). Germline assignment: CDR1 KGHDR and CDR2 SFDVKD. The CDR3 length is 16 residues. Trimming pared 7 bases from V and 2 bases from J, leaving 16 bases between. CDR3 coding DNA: TGTGCCACCAGCAGAAGTCCGGGACACAACACCGGGGAGCTGTTTTTT. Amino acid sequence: CATSRSPGHNTGELFF.

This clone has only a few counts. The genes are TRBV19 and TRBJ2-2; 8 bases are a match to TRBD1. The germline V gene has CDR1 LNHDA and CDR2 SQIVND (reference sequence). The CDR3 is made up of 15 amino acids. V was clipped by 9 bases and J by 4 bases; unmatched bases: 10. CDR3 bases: TGTGCCAGCAGCCAAGGCAGGGGGCTCACCGGGGAGCTGTTTTTT. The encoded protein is CASSQGRGLTGELFF.

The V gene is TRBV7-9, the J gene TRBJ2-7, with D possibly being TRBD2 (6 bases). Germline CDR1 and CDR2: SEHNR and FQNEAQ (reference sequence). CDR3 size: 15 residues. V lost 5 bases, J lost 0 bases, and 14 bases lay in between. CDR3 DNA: TGTGCCAGCAGCATCAGTCCGGGAGCCTCCTACGAGCAGTACTTC. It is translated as CASSISPGASYEQYF.

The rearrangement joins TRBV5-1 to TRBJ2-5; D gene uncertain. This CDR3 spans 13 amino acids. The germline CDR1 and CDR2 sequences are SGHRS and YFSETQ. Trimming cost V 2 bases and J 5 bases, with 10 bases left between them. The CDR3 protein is CASSFPSEETQYF. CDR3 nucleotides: TGCGCCAGCAGCTTTCCCTCAGAGGAGACCCAGTACTTC.

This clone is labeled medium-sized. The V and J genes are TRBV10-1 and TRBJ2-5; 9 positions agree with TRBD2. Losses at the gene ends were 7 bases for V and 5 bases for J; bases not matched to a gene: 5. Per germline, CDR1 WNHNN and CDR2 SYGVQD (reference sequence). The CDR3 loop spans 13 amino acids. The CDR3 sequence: CASIRGRVETQYF. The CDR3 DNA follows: TGCGCCAGCATTCGCGGGAGGGTCGAGACCCAGTACTTC.

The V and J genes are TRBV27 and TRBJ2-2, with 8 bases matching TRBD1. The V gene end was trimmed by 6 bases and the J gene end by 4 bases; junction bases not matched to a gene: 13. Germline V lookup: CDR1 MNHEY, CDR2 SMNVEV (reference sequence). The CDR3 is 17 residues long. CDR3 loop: CASSWGLDRVFTGELFF. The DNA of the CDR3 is TGTGCCAGCAGCTGGGGTTTGGACAGGGTATTCACCGGGGAGCTGTTTTTT.

Written as DNA, the CDR3 is TGTGCCAGCAGTTCCCATCGGGGGACTTCTAACTATGGCTACACCTTC. It is translated as CASSSHRGTSNYGYTF. The chain joins TRBV28 to TRBJ1-2; tentatively, D is TRBD1 (5 bases). Trimming shortened V by 4 bases and J by 0 bases, and 15 bases separated the two germline ends. CDR3 length equals 16 residues. Germline CDR1 MDHEN, CDR2 SYDVKM.

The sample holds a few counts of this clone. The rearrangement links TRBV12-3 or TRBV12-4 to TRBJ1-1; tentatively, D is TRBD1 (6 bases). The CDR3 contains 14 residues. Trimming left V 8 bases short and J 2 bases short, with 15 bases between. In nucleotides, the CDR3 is TGTGCCAGCGAGCCCCAGGGGAGAAACACTGAAGCTTTCTTT. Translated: CASEPQGRNTEAFF.